The rows below give T cell receptor beta chains drawn from one sample of a study of shared clonotypes between healthy human individuals. Clones were sequenced by immunoSEQ multiplex PCR, and TCRdb holds only the in-frame ones, with some missing. The profile shows around 1,900,000 clones, roughly 93% of them singletons. Sequencing input: naive CD8+ T cells from PBMCs. The receptors derive from a man between 18 and 29 years old in good health. Some clones in this sample may be carry-over from other donors' samples. Each CDR3 is given with its conserved first and last residue. A D gene is named only where the DNA matches it firmly. Size is omitted from some rows. Given values are once, few, many or a class for expanded clones.

>TRBV28|TRBJ2-7|15|NA|NA
TGTGCCAGCAGTCCGCAGCCGGCCCAAAACTACGAGCAGTACTTC
CASSPQPAQNYEQYF
>TRBV27|TRBJ2-1|17|NA|NA
TGTGCCAGCAGCCCGGACAGGGCAGCGGGATTGGGCGGTGAGCAGTTCTTC
CASSPDRAAGLGGEQFF
>TRBV4-1|TRBJ1-1|16|NA|NA
TGCGCCAGCAGCCAAGATGGCGCAGGGCGGGTCACTGAAGCTTTCTTT
CASSQDGAGRVTEAFF
>TRBV7-3|TRBJ2-7|14|TRBD1|NA
TGTGCCAGCAGCTCCGGGACAGGTACCTACGAGCAGTACTTC
CASSSGTGTYEQYF
>TRBV9|TRBJ2-7|16|TRBD2|once
TGTGCCAGCCCCGGGGCTAGCGGGGTGAGCTCCTACGAGCAGTACTTC
CASPGASGVSSYEQYF
>TRBV6-6|TRBJ1-2|15|TRBD1|NA
TGTGCCAGCAGCGCAAACAGGGGCGGAATGGATGGCTACACCTTC
CASSANRGGMDGYTF
>TRBV4-3|TRBJ2-1|18|NA|NA
TGCGCCAGCAGCCAAGGAGGGTCGAAGGCGGGCCCCTACAATGAGCAGTTCTTC
CASSQGGSKAGPYNEQFF
>TRBV7-9|TRBJ2-7|14|NA|NA
TGTGCCAGCAGCCCTAAGCGAACTAACTACGAGCAGTACTTC
CASSPKRTNYEQYF
>TRBV10-1|TRBJ2-7|15|TRBD2|NA
TGCGCCAGCAGTGAGGGACTAGCGGGAGTTTACGAGCAGTACTTC
CASSEGLAGVYEQYF
>TRBV11-2|TRBJ2-3|17|TRBD2|once
TGTGCCAGCAGAGACGTCGGGGCGGGGGAGTATGCAGATACGCAGTATTTT
CASRDVGAGEYADTQYF
>TRBV7-9|TRBJ2-7|15|TRBD1|once
TGTGCCAGCAGCTTGGCCTTGGGACAGATCTACGAGCAGTACTTC
CASSLALGQIYEQYF
>TRBV6-5|TRBJ2-2|16|TRBD2|NA
TGTGCCAGCAGTTACAGTCTAGCGGGAGTCTCCGGGGAGCTGTTTTTT
CASSYSLAGVSGELFF
>TRBV14|TRBJ2-3|15|TRBD2|NA
TGTGCCAGCAGCCTGGGACTAGCGTGGGCAGATACGCAGTATTTT
CASSLGLAWADTQYF
>TRBV29-1|TRBJ2-5|10|NA|NA
TGCAGCGTTCAATCGGAGACCCAGTACTTC
CSVQSETQYF
>TRBV18|TRBJ2-3|18|TRBD1|NA
TGTGCCAGCTCCCCGAGATCCCCGGACAGGGGTATCACAGATACGCAGTATTTT
CASSPRSPDRGITDTQYF
>TRBV9|TRBJ2-5|15|TRBD2|NA
TGTGCCAGCAGCGCGACTAGCGGGAGGGGAGAGACCCAGTACTTC
CASSATSGRGETQYF
>TRBV6-5|TRBJ2-1|16|NA|NA
TGTGCCAGCAGTTCTCCGGGATTCCCTTCCTACAATGAGCAGTTCTTC
CASSSPGFPSYNEQFF
>TRBV6-1|TRBJ2-2|14|NA|NA
TGTGCCAGCAGTCCCTACAGGGTGCCCGGGGAGCTGTTTTTT
CASSPYRVPGELFF
>TRBV27|TRBJ1-3|15|TRBD1|NA
TGTGCCAGCAGCCCCAGCCAGGGGGCTGGAAACACCATATATTTT
CASSPSQGAGNTIYF
>TRBV19|TRBJ1-1|14|NA|NA
TGTGCCAGTAGTATGCGGCAACCGAACACTGAAGCTTTCTTT
CASSMRQPNTEAFF
>TRBV5-1|TRBJ1-4|17|TRBD1|NA
TGCGCCAGCAGCATAGGGGGCCGGGGTCCGATTAATGAAAAACTGTTTTTT
CASSIGGRGPINEKLFF
>TRBV7-9|TRBJ2-7|12|NA|NA
TGTGCCAGCAGCTTAGTGGACTACGAGCAGTACTTC
CASSLVDYEQYF
>TRBV30|TRBJ2-4|20|TRBD1|once
TGTGCCTGGAGTGTACAGGGGGGCGGGCGAGAAAAGCTAGCCAAAAACATTCAGTACTTC
CAWSVQGGGREKLAKNIQYF
>TRBV5-1|TRBJ2-3|17|NA|NA
TGCGCCAGCAGCCAGGATTGGGACTCCCTGGTCGCAGATACGCAGTATTTT
CASSQDWDSLVADTQYF
>TRBV9|TRBJ2-1|16|TRBD2|once
TGTGCCAGCAGCGTAGGTGGCGGGAGTCAAGGCAATGAGCAGTTCTTC
CASSVGGGSQGNEQFF
>TRBV30|TRBJ2-7|14|NA|NA
TGTGCCTGGAGACCTCTGGGCGTTGCGAGCGAGCAGTACTTC
CAWRPLGVASEQYF
>TRBV11-2|TRBJ2-1|18|NA|NA
TGTGCCAGCAGCTTCAGGGCTCCTACCCCCGGGGCCTACAATGAGCAGTTCTTC
CASSFRAPTPGAYNEQFF
>TRBV7-7|TRBJ2-1|14|NA|NA
TGTGCCAGCAGCCCTGTACCCACCTACAATGAGCAGTTCTTC
CASSPVPTYNEQFF
>TRBV5-8|TRBJ1-2|12|TRBD1|NA
TGTGCCACTCCGGACAGGGATGACGGCTACACCTTC
CATPDRDDGYTF
>TRBV5-1|TRBJ2-1|16|TRBD2|NA
TGCGCCAGCAGCTGGCGCCGGGAGGGCCTATACAATGAGCAGTTCTTC
CASSWRREGLYNEQFF
>TRBV27|TRBJ1-5|14|NA|NA
TGTGCCAGCAGTTTTTCGGGGGGGTATCAGCCCCAGCATTTT
CASSFSGGYQPQHF
>TRBV12-5|TRBJ2-5|11|NA|NA
TGTGCTAGTGGTACGGGCAGGGGAAAGTACTTC
CASGTGRGKYF
>TRBV30|TRBJ1-1|13|NA|NA
TGTGCCTGGAGTGTAGGTCTAGACACTGAAGCTTTCTTT
CAWSVGLDTEAFF
>TRBV7-6|TRBJ1-1|13|TRBD1|NA
TGTGCCAGCAGCTTAGTTCCGGACAGGGAAGCTTTCTTT
CASSLVPDREAFF
>TRBV11-2|TRBJ2-7|16|TRBD2|NA
TGTGCCAGCAGCTTAGATCGGAGTAGCGGGAGTTACGAGCAGTACTTC
CASSLDRSSGSYEQYF
>TRBV27|TRBJ2-7|14|NA|NA
TGTGCCAGCAGTTTAATGGGAGGCTCCTACGAGCAGTACTTC
CASSLMGGSYEQYF
>TRBV6-1|TRBJ2-1|16|TRBD2|NA
TGTGCCAGCAGTGATTTAGCGGGAAGGTCCTACAATGAGCAGTTCTTC
CASSDLAGRSYNEQFF
>TRBV7-3|TRBJ2-3|12|NA|NA
TGTGCCAGCCCCGATGAGGAGGATACGCAGTATTTT
CASPDEEDTQYF
>TRBV4-3|TRBJ2-3|18|TRBD2|NA
TGCGCCAGCAGCCAAGATTTTGGGATCGTGGCGGGAGAAAATACGCAGTATTTT
CASSQDFGIVAGENTQYF
>TRBV6-1|TRBJ2-5|16|NA|NA
TGTGCCAGCAGTGAAGCAGGGGACGCTTTACAAGAGACCCAGTACTTC
CASSEAGDALQETQYF
>TRBV18|TRBJ2-7|15|NA|NA
TGTGCCAGCCGTAGTGAGGTATTGAGCTCCTACGAGCAGTACTTC
CASRSEVLSSYEQYF
>TRBV23-1|TRBJ2-1|17|TRBD2|NA
TGCGCCAGCAGTCAACCCCGAGGGACTAGCGGCTACAATGAGCAGTTCTTC
CASSQPRGTSGYNEQFF
>TRBV27|TRBJ2-6|15|NA|NA
TGTGCCAGCAGTTCACGTCCCTTATTGGCCAACGTCCTGACTTTC
CASSSRPLLANVLTF
>TRBV9|TRBJ2-2|13|NA|NA
TGTGCCAGCAGCGTAGCTATCACCGGGGAGCTGTTTTTT
CASSVAITGELFF
>TRBV6-5|TRBJ1-1|14|NA|NA
TGTGCCAGCAGCCGGACAGTTGATAACACTGAAGCTTTCTTT
CASSRTVDNTEAFF